Below are 28 T cell receptor beta chains sequenced from a single sample in a study of PD-1 blockade in classical Hodgkin lymphoma. This table comes from immunoSEQ multiplex PCR, and its TCRdb copy is limited to in-frame clones, with some not included. Among tens of thousands of clones listed, approximately 90% were seen once. Time point denoted: cycle 4 day 1 (C4D1), after five to seven weeks of nivolumab. Relapse was seen in all patients after autologous stem cell transplantation, and brentuximab vedotin exposure was variable. The CD4+ T cells used were purified from thawed PBMCs through magnetic negative selection. This specimen was CD4+ T cells from blood, taken before the fourth cycle of nivolumab. Source of these receptors: a human donor with classical Hodgkin lymphoma.

The genes are TRBV5-4 and TRBJ1-2; weak D call: TRBD1 (5 bases). The CDR3 runs 13 residues. Trimming shortened V by 6 bases and J by 5 bases, and 14 bases separated the two germline ends. Looked up from germline, CDR1 is SGHNT and CDR2 is YYREEE (reference sequence). The CDR3 sequence is CASTIQGEYGYTF. CDR3 DNA sequence: TGTGCCAGCACCATTCAGGGAGAGTATGGCTACACCTTC.

This clone appeared once. The genes are TRBV18 and TRBJ2-7; TRBD1 might be the D (6 bases). Trimming removed 2 bases at V and 4 bases at J, with 15 bases between. The CDR3 contains 15 residues. The germline V gene has CDR1 KGHSH and CDR2 LQKENI. CDR3 sequence reads: CASSPTQGSGYEQYF. The CDR3 DNA follows: TGTGCCAGCTCACCAACACAGGGTAGTGGATACGAGCAGTACTTC.

This sequence joins TRBV27 and TRBJ2-2; D not certain. There are 14 residues in the CDR3. The germline V gene encodes CDR1 MNHEY and CDR2 SMNVEV (reference sequence). Deletions cut 5 bases from V and 6 bases from J, with 13 bases between. CDR3 protein: CASSPRTASGELFF. CDR3 coding DNA: TGTGCCAGCAGTCCACGGACGGCCTCCGGGGAGCTGTTTTTT.

V and J are TRBV5-1 and TRBJ2-7, with 7 bases matching TRBD2. Losses at the gene ends were 4 bases for V and 2 bases for J; bases not matched to a gene: 6. This CDR3 is 14 amino acids long. Per germline, CDR1 SGHRS and CDR2 YFSETQ. The CDR3 loop reads CASSDKGLAYEQYF. CDR3 sequence (DNA): TGCGCCAGCAGCGATAAAGGACTAGCCTACGAGCAGTACTTC.

The chain joins TRBV5-1 to TRBJ1-2, with D perhaps TRBD1 (6 bases). V was shortened by 1 base and J by 8 bases, with 12 bases between the two germline ends. CDR1 and CDR2 from the germline V gene are SGHRS and YFSETQ. The CDR3 extends over 13 amino acids. The DNA for the CDR3 is TGCGCCAGCAGCTTGCCTACAGGGTCCGGCTACACCTTC. Residues: CASSLPTGSGYTF.

The rearrangement uses TRBV9 and TRBJ2-1; D possibly corresponds to TRBD1 (6 bases). V lost 1 base, J lost 2 bases, and 10 bases lay in between. CDR1 is SGDLS and CDR2 is YYNGEE in the germline V gene. The CDR3 has 15 amino acids. In nucleotides, the CDR3 is TGTGCCAGCAGCGTAACAGGGATGCCCTACAATGAGCAGTTCTTC. Translation: CASSVTGMPYNEQFF.

The rearrangement links TRBV2 to TRBJ2-5; 7 bases agree with TRBD1. This CDR3 is 14 amino acids long. Trimming took 7 bases from V and 5 from J; bases not matched to a gene: 10. CDR1 is SNHLY and CDR2 is FYNNEI in the germline V gene. Written as DNA, the CDR3 is TGTGCCAGCAAGATAAGGACAGGCTACGAGACCCAGTACTTC. It yields the protein CASKIRTGYETQYF.

CDR3 DNA: TGCGCCAGCAGCCTCCCCGGGGGCGGGAGGGCCGCCGGGGAGCTGTTTTTT. Protein sequence: CASSLPGGGRAAGELFF. The V gene is TRBV4-1, the J gene TRBJ2-2; 9 bases fit TRBD2. Per germline, CDR1 MGHRA and CDR2 YSYEKL. The CDR3 consists of 17 residues. V was pared by 4 bases and J by 6 bases, with 12 bases of the junction left unmatched.

The V call is TRBV2, the J call TRBJ1-1; perhaps TRBD1 as D (6 bases). Trimming removed 8 bases at V and 3 bases at J, with 13 bases between. The CDR3 is 13 residues long. Germline values: CDR1 SNHLY, CDR2 FYNNEI. The CDR3 here is CASRQDLDTEAFF. For the CDR3, the DNA is TGTGCCAGCCGACAGGACTTGGACACTGAAGCTTTCTTT.

The chain employs TRBV19 and TRBJ2-1; possibly TRBD1 or TRBD2 for D (5 bases each). The CDR3 sequence is 15 residues long. Per the germline V gene, CDR1 is LNHDA and CDR2 is SQIVND (reference sequence). Trimming pared 3 bases from V and 7 bases from J, leaving 16 bases between. The CDR3, as DNA: TGTGCCAGTAGTATTATGGGGGAAAGGAGGAATGAGCAGTTCTTC. It yields the protein CASSIMGERRNEQFF.

The rearrangement joins TRBV13 to TRBJ2-5; the match to TRBD2 covers 10 bases. This CDR3 has 15 amino acids. In germline, CDR1 is PRHDT, CDR2 FYEKMQ (reference sequence). Trimming removed 2 bases from V and 4 bases from J; junction bases left unmatched: 4. The CDR3 DNA follows: TGTGCCAGCAGCTTATATAGCGGGAGGCGAGAGACCCAGTACTTC. Its translation is CASSLYSGRRETQYF.

The chain couples TRBV21-1 to TRBJ1-4. TRBV21-1 is a known pseudogene. This CDR3 is 19 amino acids long. The CDR3 nucleotides are TGTGCCAGCAGCAGCCGCGGGGGGGACCCAAATTCAACTAATGAAAAACTGTTTTTT. It specifies CASSSRGGDPNSTNEKLFF.

The chain combines TRBV25-1 with TRBJ2-5, with D possibly being TRBD2 (6 bases). The length of the CDR3 is 15 residues. CDR1 and CDR2 (germline): MGHDK, SYGVNS. V gave up 4 bases and J gave up 1 base, with 13 bases separating them. In nucleotides, the CDR3 is TGTGCCAGCAGTGGAAAGGTAGCGGTCCAAGAGACCCAGTACTTC. Translation gives CASSGKVAVQETQYF.

V is TRBV19 and J is TRBJ2-7; unclear D gene. CDR1 is LNHDA, CDR2 SQIVND, per germline (reference sequence). The V gene lost 3 bases and the J gene lost 3 bases, with 15 bases spanning the gap. This CDR3 region has 15 residues. The CDR3 DNA follows: TGTGCCAGTAGTATGTATTCCAGTTCAAACTACGAGCAGTACTTC. Protein: CASSMYSSSNYEQYF.

The chain couples TRBV28 to TRBJ2-1, with 14 bases that match TRBD2. Looked up from germline, CDR1 is MDHEN and CDR2 is SYDVKM. This CDR3 comprises 14 residues. The ends lost 3 bases at V and 8 bases at J; junction bases unmatched: 0. The CDR3 nucleotides read TGTGCCAGCAGTTTGACTAGCGGGAGGGATGAGCAGTTCTTC. This codes for CASSLTSGRDEQFF.

This sequence joins TRBV5-1 and TRBJ1-5; D unresolved. CDR1 and CDR2 (germline): SGHRS, YFSETQ. V gave up 0 bases and J gave up 4 bases, with 5 bases separating them. CDR3 length: 13 residues. The CDR3, as DNA: TGCGCCAGCAGCTTGGACAGTAATCAGCCCCAGCATTTT. Its protein is CASSLDSNQPQHF. The whole variable domain, remainder taken from reference TRBV5-1 and TRBJ1-5, is KAGVTQTPRYLIKTRGQQVTLSCSPISGHRSVSWYQQTPGQGLQFLFEYFSETQRNKGNFPGRFSGRQFSNSRSEMNVSTLELGDSALYLCASSLDSNQPQHFGDGTRLSIL.

CDR3 loop: CSVERWGVTEAFF. CDR3 sequence (DNA): TGCAGCGTTGAGCGTTGGGGAGTCACTGAAGCTTTCTTT. The chain joins TRBV29-1 to TRBJ1-1, with no clear D. CDR3 length: 13 residues. Germline CDR1 reads SQVTM; CDR2 reads ANQGSEA. Trimming removed 3 bases at V and 4 bases at J, with 12 bases between. Combining the CDR3 with reference TRBV29-1 and TRBJ1-1 gives the whole variable domain SAVISQKPSRDICQRGTSLTIQCQVDSQVTMMFWYRQQPGQSLTLIATANQGSEATYESGFVIDKFPISRPNLTFSTLTVSNMSPEDSSIYLCSVERWGVTEAFFGQGTRLTVV.

This clone showed up just a few times. The chain is built from TRBV9 and TRBJ1-1; D gene unclear. Per germline, CDR1 SGDLS and CDR2 YYNGEE. V shed 0 bases and J shed 1 base, with 13 bases lying between them. The CDR3 has 16 residues. In nucleotides, the CDR3 is TGTGCCAGCAGCGTAGAGGTGGACTCAGGGAACACTGAAGCTTTCTTT. It specifies CASSVEVDSGNTEAFF.

The chain combines TRBV7-2 with TRBJ1-5; D gene unclear. V lost 1 base and J lost 11, with 9 bases in between. CDR3 size: 12 residues. Germline V CDR1 and CDR2: SGHTA, FQGNSA. The CDR3 DNA sequence: TGTGCCAGCAGCTTAGTGGGCAGCACCCAGCATTTT. Translated, it gives CASSLVGSTQHF.

The CDR3 sequence: CAISTGGSKNIQYF. For the CDR3, the DNA is TGTGCCATCAGTACAGGGGGGTCCAAAAACATTCAGTACTTC. V and J are TRBV10-3 and TRBJ2-4; the match to TRBD1 covers 8 bases. The CDR3 is made up of 14 amino acids. With V trimmed by 5 bases and J by 2 bases, 2 bases remained unmatched. Germline V gene sequence: CDR1 ENHRY, CDR2 SYGVKD.

J is TRBJ2-5 and V is TRBV18; 9 nucleotides align to TRBD2. The length of the CDR3 is 15 residues. V gave up 4 bases and J gave up 3 bases; unmatched junction bases: 6. Germline lookup yields CDR1 KGHSH and CDR2 LQKENI. This chain's CDR3 is CASSLDGTSKETQYF. Written as DNA, the CDR3 is TGTGCCAGCTCACTAGACGGGACTAGCAAAGAGACCCAGTACTTC.

The gene calls are TRBV19 and TRBJ2-1, with D perhaps matching TRBD1 (5 bases). CDR3 length equals 15 residues. Germline V lookup: CDR1 LNHDA, CDR2 SQIVND (reference sequence). Trimming shortened V by 0 bases and J by 5 bases, and 11 bases separated the two germline ends. CDR3 region: CASSIDQGTHNEQFF. The CDR3 DNA reads TGTGCCAGTAGTATAGACCAGGGTACCCACAATGAGCAGTTCTTC.

This chain links TRBV11-3 with TRBJ2-1; D unclear. Per germline, CDR1 SGHNT and CDR2 YENEEA. V was pared by 1 base and J by 0 bases, with 4 bases between. The CDR3 runs to 14 residues. The CDR3 reads CASSLGSSYNEQFF. CDR3 sequence (DNA): TGTGCCAGCAGCTTAGGGAGCTCCTACAATGAGCAGTTCTTC.

This sequence joins TRBV10-3 and TRBJ2-1; D tentatively fits TRBD1 or TRBD2 (5 bases each). Germline CDR1 and CDR2: ENHRY and SYGVKD. This CDR3 has 13 amino acids. V lost 4 bases and J lost 4, with 8 bases in between. In DNA, the CDR3 is TGTGCCATCAGTGTAGGGGAGTACAATGAGCAGTTCTTC. Translating it yields CAISVGEYNEQFF.

The chain combines TRBV29-1 with TRBJ1-1; 7 bases match TRBD1. Trimming at V came to 6 bases and at J to 5 bases, leaving 3 bases not matched to a gene. Germline V gene data show CDR1 as SQVTM and CDR2 as ANQGSEA. The length of the CDR3 is 11 residues. CDR3 region: CSVETGTEAFF. The CDR3, as DNA: TGCAGCGTAGAGACAGGGACTGAAGCTTTCTTT.

The V and J genes are TRBV7-6 and TRBJ2-1; tentative D call: TRBD2 (6 bases). CDR1 and CDR2 (germline): SGHVS, FNYEAQ. The length of the CDR3 is 13 residues. V was clipped by 4 bases and J by 7 bases, with 11 bases between them. The CDR3 spells CASSSRELNEQFF. As DNA, the CDR3 is TGTGCCAGCAGCTCCCGGGAGTTAAATGAGCAGTTCTTC.

The chain links TRBV5-1 to TRBJ2-3; possible D gene TRBD2, 5 bases. Trimming shortened V by 4 bases and J by 0 bases, and 15 bases separated the two germline ends. CDR1 is SGHRS, CDR2 YFSETQ, per germline. The CDR3 spans 16 residues. Written as DNA, the CDR3 is TGCGCCAGCAGCACCCGGGAAGTCTCTAGCACAGATACGCAGTATTTT. The encoded protein is CASSTREVSSTDTQYF.

The rearrangement links TRBV6-1 to TRBJ2-1; D is ambiguous. Germline CDR1 is MNHNS and CDR2 is SASEGT. This CDR3 has 15 amino acids. V lost 2 bases and J 4 bases, leaving 12 bases between the germline ends. The chain's CDR3 is CASSELPDRYNEQFF. DNA of the CDR3: TGTGCCAGCAGTGAACTTCCGGACCGATACAATGAGCAGTTCTTC.